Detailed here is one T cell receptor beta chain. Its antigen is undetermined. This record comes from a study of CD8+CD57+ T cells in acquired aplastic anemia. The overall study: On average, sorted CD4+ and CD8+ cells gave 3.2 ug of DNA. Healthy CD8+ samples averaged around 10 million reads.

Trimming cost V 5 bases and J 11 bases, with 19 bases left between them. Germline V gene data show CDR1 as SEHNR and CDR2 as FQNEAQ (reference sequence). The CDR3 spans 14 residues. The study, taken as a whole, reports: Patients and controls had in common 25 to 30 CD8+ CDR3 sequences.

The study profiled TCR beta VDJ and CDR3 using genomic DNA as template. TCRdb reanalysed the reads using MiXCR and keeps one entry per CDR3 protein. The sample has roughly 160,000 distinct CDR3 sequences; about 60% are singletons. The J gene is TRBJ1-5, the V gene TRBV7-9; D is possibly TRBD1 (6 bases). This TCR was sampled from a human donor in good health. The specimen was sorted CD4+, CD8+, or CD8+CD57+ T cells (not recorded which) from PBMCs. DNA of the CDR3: TGTGCCAGCAGCATCCCTGGTCAGGGGCAGACCCAGCATTTT. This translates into CASSIPGQGQTQHF.